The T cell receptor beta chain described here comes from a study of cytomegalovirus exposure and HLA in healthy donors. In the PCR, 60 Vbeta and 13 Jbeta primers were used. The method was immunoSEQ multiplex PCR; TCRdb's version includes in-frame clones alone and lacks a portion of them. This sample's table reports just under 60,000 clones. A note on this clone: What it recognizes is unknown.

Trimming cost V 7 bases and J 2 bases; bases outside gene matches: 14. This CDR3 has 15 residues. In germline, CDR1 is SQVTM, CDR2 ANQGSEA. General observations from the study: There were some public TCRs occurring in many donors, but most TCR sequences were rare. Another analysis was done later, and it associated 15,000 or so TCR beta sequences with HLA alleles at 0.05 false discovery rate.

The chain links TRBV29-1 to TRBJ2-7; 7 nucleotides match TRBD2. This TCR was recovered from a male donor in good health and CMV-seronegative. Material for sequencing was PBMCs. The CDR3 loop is CSAARGAGSAYEQYF. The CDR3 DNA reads TGCAGCGCCGCCCGGGGAGCGGGAAGCGCCTACGAGCAGTACTTC.